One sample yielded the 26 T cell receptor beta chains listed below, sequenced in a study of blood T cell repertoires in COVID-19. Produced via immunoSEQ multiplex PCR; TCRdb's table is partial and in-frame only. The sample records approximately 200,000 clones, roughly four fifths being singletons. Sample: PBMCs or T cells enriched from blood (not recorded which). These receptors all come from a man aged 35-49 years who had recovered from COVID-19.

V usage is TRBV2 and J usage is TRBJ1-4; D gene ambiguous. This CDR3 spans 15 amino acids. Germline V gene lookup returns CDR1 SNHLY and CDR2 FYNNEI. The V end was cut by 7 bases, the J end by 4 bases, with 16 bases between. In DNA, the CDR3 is TGTGCCAGCACACGGTTCGGCGGCCGTAATGAAAAACTGTTTTTT. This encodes CASTRFGGRNEKLFF.

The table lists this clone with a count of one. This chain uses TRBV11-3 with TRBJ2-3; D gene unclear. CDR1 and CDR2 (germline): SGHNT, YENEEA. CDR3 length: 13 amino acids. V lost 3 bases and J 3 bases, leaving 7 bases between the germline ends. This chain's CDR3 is CASSFRLTDTQYF. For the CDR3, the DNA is TGTGCCAGCAGCTTTCGTTTGACAGATACGCAGTATTTT. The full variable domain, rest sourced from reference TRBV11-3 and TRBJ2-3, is EAGVVQSPRYKIIEKKQPVAFWCNPISGHNTLYWYLQNLGQGPELLIRYENEEAVDDSQLPKDRFSAERLKGVDSTLKIQPAELGDSAVYLCASSFRLTDTQYFGPGTRLTVL.

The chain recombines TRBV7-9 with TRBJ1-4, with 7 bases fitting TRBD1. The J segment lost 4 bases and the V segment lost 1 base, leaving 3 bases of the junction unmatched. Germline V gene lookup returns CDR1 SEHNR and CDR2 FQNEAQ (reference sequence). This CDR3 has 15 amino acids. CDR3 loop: CASSLDRDSNEKLFF. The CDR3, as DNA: TGTGCCAGCAGCTTAGATCGGGACAGTAATGAAAAACTGTTTTTT.

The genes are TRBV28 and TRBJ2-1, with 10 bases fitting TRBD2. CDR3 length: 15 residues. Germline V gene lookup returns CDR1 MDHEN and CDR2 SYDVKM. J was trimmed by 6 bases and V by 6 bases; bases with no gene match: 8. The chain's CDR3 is CASSRAGGPGNEQFF. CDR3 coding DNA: TGTGCCAGCAGCAGAGCGGGAGGGCCGGGCAATGAGCAGTTCTTC.

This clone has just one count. The CDR3 DNA reads as TGTGCCAGCAGTGAAATAGCGGGAGGCGAGCAGTACGTC. It codes for CASSEIAGGEQYV. The V call is TRBV2, the J call TRBJ2-7, with 10 bases fitting TRBD2. Losses at the gene ends were 2 bases for V and 6 bases for J; bases not matched to a gene: 1. Germline CDR1 SNHLY, CDR2 FYNNEI. The CDR3 is 13 amino acids.

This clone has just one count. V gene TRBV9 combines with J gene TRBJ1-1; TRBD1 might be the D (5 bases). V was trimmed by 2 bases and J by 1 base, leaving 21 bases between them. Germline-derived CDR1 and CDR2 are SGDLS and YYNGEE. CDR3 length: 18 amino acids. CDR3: CASSVLDTIRVPNTEAFF. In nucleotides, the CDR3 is TGTGCCAGCAGCGTGTTGGACACGATCAGGGTACCGAACACTGAAGCTTTCTTT.

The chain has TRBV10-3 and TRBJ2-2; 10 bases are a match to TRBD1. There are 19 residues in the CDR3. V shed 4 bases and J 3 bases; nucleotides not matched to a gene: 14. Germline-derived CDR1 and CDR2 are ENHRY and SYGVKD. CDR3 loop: CAISGHPGTGDLYTGELFF. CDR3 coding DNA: TGTGCCATCAGTGGACACCCCGGGACAGGGGACCTTTACACCGGGGAGCTGTTTTTT.

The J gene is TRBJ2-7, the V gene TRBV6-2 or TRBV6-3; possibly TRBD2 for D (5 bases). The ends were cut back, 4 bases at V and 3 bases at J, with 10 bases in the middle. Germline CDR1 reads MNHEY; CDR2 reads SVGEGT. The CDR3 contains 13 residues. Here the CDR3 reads CASSFAGSYEQYF. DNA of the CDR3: TGTGCCAGCAGTTTCGCGGGTAGCTACGAGCAGTACTTC.

In DNA, the CDR3 is TGTGCGCGGGGGGACAGGAACACTGAAGCTTTCTTT. Protein: CARGDRNTEAFF. The chain recombines TRBV2 with TRBJ1-1, with 7 nucleotides matching TRBD1. The CDR3 length is 12 residues. The germline CDR1 and CDR2 sequences are SNHLY and FYNNEI. Full variable domain (missing parts from reference TRBV2 and TRBJ1-1): EPEVTQTPSHQVTQMGQEVILRCVPISNHLYFYWYRQILGQKVEFLVSFYNNEISEKSEIFDDQFSVERPDGSNFTLKIRSTKLEDSAMYFCARGDRNTEAFFGQGTRLTVV.

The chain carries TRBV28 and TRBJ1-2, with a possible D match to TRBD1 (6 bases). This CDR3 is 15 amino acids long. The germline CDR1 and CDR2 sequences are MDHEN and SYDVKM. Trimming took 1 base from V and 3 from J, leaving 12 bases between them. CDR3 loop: CASSLSGGPYYGYTF. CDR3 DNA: TGTGCCAGCAGTTTATCGGGGGGGCCCTACTATGGCTACACCTTC.

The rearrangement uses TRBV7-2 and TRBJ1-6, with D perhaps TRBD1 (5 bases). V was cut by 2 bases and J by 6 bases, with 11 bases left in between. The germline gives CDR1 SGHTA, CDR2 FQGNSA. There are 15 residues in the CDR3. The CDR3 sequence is CASSLSQGSNSPLHF. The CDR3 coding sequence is TGTGCCAGCAGCTTAAGTCAGGGCAGTAATTCACCCCTCCACTTT. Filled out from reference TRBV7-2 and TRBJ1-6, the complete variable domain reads GAGVSQSPSNKVTEKGKDVELRCDPISGHTALYWYRQSLGQGLEFLIYFQGNSAPDKSGLPSDRFSAERTGGSVSTLTIQRTQQEDSAVYLCASSLSQGSNSPLHFGNGTRLTVT.

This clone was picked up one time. In nucleotides, the CDR3 is TGTGCCAGCATACGGGGGAACTCCTATAATTCACCCCTCCACTTT. This codes for CASIRGNSYNSPLHF. The chain uses TRBV28 and TRBJ1-6; perhaps TRBD1 as D (5 bases). The CDR3 runs 15 residues. The germline CDR1 and CDR2 sequences are MDHEN and SYDVKM. The germline V and J ends were trimmed by 7 bases and 0 bases, with 10 bases remaining between them.

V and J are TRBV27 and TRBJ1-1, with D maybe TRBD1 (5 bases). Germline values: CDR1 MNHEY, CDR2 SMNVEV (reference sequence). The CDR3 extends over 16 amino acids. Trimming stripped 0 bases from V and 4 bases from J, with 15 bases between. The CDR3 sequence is CASSLSGWGGGTEAFF. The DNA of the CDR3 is TGTGCCAGCAGTTTATCGGGTTGGGGGGGAGGCACTGAAGCTTTCTTT.

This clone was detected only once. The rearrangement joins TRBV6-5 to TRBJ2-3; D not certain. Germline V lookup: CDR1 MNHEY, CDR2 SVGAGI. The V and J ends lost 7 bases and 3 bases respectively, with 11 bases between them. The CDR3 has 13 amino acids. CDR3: CASTSVLTDTQYF. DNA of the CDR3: TGTGCCAGCACCTCCGTACTAACAGATACGCAGTATTTT.

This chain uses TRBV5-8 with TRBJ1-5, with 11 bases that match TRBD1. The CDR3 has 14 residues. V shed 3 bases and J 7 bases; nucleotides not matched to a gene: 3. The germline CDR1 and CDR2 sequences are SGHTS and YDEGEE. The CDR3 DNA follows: TGTGCCAGCAGCTCGGACAGGGGGCGGCAGCCCCAGCATTTT. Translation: CASSSDRGRQPQHF.

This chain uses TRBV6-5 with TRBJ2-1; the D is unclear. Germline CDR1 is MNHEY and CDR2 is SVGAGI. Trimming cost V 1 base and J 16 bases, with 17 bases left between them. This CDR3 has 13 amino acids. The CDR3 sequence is CASSYYAQAKSFF. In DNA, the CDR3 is TGTGCCAGCAGTTACTATGCCCAGGCAAAGTCCTTCTTC.

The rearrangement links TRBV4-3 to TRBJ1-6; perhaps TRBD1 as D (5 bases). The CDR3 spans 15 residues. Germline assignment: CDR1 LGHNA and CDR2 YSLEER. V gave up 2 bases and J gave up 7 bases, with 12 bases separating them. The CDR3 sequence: CASSQSTGFNSPLHF. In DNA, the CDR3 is TGCGCCAGCAGCCAATCAACAGGATTCAATTCACCCCTCCACTTT.

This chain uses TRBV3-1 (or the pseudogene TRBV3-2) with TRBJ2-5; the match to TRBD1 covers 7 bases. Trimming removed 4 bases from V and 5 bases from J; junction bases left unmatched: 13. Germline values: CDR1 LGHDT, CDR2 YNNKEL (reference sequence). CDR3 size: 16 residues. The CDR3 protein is CASSPPPQGVLETQYF. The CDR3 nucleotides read TGTGCCAGCAGCCCTCCCCCGCAGGGGGTTTTGGAGACCCAGTACTTC.

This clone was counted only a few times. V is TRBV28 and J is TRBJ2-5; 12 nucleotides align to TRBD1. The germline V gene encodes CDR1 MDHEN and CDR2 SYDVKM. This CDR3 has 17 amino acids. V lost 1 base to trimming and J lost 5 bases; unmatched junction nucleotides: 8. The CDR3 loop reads CASSLLTGTGGEETQYF. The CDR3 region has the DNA TGTGCCAGCAGTTTATTAACGGGGACAGGGGGCGAGGAGACCCAGTACTTC.

CDR3 sequence (DNA): TGTGCCAGCAGAATCACGGAGGGGTATGGCTACACCTTC. Encoded protein: CASRITEGYGYTF. V usage is TRBV28 and J usage is TRBJ1-2; possibly TRBD1 for D (5 bases). The CDR3 consists of 13 residues. The V end lost 6 bases, the J end lost 5 bases, and 13 bases lay between the germline ends. Germline V gene data show CDR1 as MDHEN and CDR2 as SYDVKM.

CDR3 sequence reads: CASSQLAAGSGNTIYF. The CDR3 nucleotides read TGTGCCAGCAGCCAACTGGCGGCTGGCTCTGGAAACACCATATATTTT. J is TRBJ1-3 and V is TRBV3-1 (or the pseudogene TRBV3-2); D call uncertain. Trimming removed 2 bases from V and 0 bases from J, with 11 bases in between. Germline assignment: CDR1 LGHDT and CDR2 YNNKEL (reference sequence). This CDR3 has 16 residues.

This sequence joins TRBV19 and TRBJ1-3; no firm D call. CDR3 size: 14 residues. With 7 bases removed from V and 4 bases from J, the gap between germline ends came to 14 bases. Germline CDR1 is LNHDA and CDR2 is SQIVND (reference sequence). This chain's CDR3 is CASKEGYLGNTIYF. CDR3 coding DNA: TGTGCCAGTAAAGAGGGCTACCTGGGAAACACCATATATTTT.

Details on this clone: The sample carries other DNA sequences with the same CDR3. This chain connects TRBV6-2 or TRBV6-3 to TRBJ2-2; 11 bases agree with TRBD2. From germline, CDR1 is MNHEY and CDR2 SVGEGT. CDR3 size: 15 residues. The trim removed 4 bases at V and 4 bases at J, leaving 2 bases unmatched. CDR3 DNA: TGTGCCAGCAGTTTTGGACTAGCGGGCACCGGGGAGCTGTTTTTT. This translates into CASSFGLAGTGELFF.

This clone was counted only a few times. The CDR3 coding sequence is TGTGCCAGCAGCCCCTCTGGAGCCGGCCGGGAAAAACTGTTTTTT. This translates into CASSPSGAGREKLFF. The chain uses TRBV14 and TRBJ1-4; D is uncertain. Germline V lookup: CDR1 SGHDN, CDR2 FVKESK. Trimming removed 4 bases at V and 8 bases at J, with 17 bases between. The CDR3 has 15 amino acids.

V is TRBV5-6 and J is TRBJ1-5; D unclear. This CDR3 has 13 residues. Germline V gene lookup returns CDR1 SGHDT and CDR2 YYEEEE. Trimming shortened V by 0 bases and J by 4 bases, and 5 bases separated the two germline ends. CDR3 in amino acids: CASSLGVNQPQHF. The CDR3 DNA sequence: TGTGCCAGCAGCTTGGGAGTGAATCAGCCCCAGCATTTT.

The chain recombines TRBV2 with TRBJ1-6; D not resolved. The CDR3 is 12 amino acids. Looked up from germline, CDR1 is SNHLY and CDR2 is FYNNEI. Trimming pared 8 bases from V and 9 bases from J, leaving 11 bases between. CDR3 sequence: CASGDYSSPLHF. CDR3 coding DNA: TGTGCCAGCGGCGACTACAGTTCACCCCTCCACTTT.